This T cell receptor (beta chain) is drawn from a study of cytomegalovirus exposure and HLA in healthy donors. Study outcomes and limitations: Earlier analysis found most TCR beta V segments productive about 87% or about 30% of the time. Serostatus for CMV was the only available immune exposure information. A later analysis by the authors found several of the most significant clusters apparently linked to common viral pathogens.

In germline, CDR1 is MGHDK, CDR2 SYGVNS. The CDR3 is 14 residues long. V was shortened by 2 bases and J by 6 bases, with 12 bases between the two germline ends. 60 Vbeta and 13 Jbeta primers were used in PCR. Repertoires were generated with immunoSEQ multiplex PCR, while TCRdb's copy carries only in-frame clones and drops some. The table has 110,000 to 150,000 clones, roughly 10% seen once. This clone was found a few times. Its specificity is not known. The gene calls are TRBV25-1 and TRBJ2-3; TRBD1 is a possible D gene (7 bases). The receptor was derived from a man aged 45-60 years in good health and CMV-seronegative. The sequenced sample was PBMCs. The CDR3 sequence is CASSEVTGRDTQYF. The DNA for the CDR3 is TGTGCCAGCAGTGAAGTGACAGGGAGGGATACGCAGTATTTT.